This note documents a single TCR beta chain sequence. Its specificity is unknown. V was cut by 0 bases and J by 6 bases, with 9 bases left in between. The CDR3 has 14 amino acids. The germline V gene encodes CDR1 SGDLS and CDR2 YYNGEE. This sample was included in a study of T-cell reconstitution after alpha-beta-depleted transplantation in children. Construction of the TCRbeta library involved unique molecular identifiers. TCRdb processed the PCR reads anew with MiXCR; each CDR3 protein has one entry. The table includes some 87,000 distinct CDR3 sequences, roughly a sixth detected once. Study-level findings and limits: Certain patients had high TCRbeta diversity at day 60, and it came from recipient T cells and thymic progenitors that survived. Reportedly, only several hundred clones from non-depleted graft cells drove alpha-beta T-cell counts at about two months. T-cell counts and diversity were attributed mostly to newly produced T cells one year after transplant.

The receptor was isolated from a male patient between 2 and 10 years old who had a stem cell transplant for acute lymphoblastic leukemia, so the T cells may come from the graft donor. The sequences come from PBMCs, mostly from graft donor cells, collected 180 days after TCRalphabeta/CD19-depleted stem cell transplant. The chain uses TRBV9 and TRBJ2-2; weak D call: TRBD1 (5 bases). The CDR3: CASSVEGAAGELFF. The CDR3 DNA sequence: TGTGCCAGCAGCGTAGAAGGGGCGGCCGGGGAGCTGTTTTTT. The full variable domain, completed using reference TRBV9 and TRBJ2-2, is DSGVTQTPKHLITATGQRVTLRCSPRSGDLSVYWYQQSLDQGLQFLIQYYNGEERAKGNILERFSAQQFPDLHSELNLSSLELGDSALYFCASSVEGAAGELFFGEGSRLTVL.